The 23 T cell receptor beta chains in this list originate from one sample, sequenced in a study of cytomegalovirus exposure and HLA in healthy donors. Both 60 Vbeta primers and 13 Jbeta primers went into the PCR. The table came from immunoSEQ multiplex PCR; TCRdb's copy has only in-frame clones and leaves some out. The sample records about 160,000 clones, roughly 80% being singletons. Sequencing was performed on PBMCs. The receptors stem from a man aged 25-45 years in good health and CMV-seronegative.

The chain employs TRBV14 and TRBJ2-3; 7 positions match TRBD1. Germline V CDR1 and CDR2: SGHDN, FVKESK. J was trimmed by 2 bases and V by 1 base; bases with no gene match: 3. The CDR3 is made up of 15 amino acids. The CDR3 reads CASSQGDRYTDTQYF. In DNA form, the CDR3 reads TGTGCCAGCAGCCAAGGGGACAGATACACAGATACGCAGTATTTT. Together with reference TRBV14 and TRBJ2-3, the CDR3 gives the full variable domain: EAGVTQFPSHSVIEKGQTVTLRCDPISGHDNLYWYRRVMGKEIKFLLHFVKESKQDESGMPNNRFLAERTGGTYSTLKVQPAELEDSGVYFCASSQGDRYTDTQYFGPGTRLTVL.

For this clone: A read error may produce the germline difference seen at one junction end. V is TRBV6-1 and J is TRBJ1-5; 8 bases line up with TRBD1. This CDR3 contains 14 residues. Germline-derived CDR1 and CDR2 are MNHNS and SASEGT. In nucleotides, the CDR3 is TGTGCCAGCAGTCATTCAGGGGGCAAACAGCCCCAGCATTTT. Protein product: CASSHSGGKQPQHF.

The gene calls are TRBV9 and TRBJ2-3, with no clear D. The CDR3 is 13 amino acids. Per germline, CDR1 SGDLS and CDR2 YYNGEE. The V end was cut by 5 bases, the J end by 5 bases, with 12 bases between. The CDR3 region is CASSGDVGDTQYF. CDR3 nucleotides: TGTGCCAGCAGTGGAGACGTCGGAGATACGCAGTATTTT.

The rearrangement joins TRBV27 to TRBJ2-3; D is perhaps TRBD2 (5 bases). The CDR3 spans 18 residues. Germline CDR1 is MNHEY and CDR2 is SMNVEV (reference sequence). V was shortened by 0 bases and J by 5 bases, with 21 bases between the two germline ends. CDR3 in amino acids: CASSLSFDRLPRGDTQYF. CDR3 DNA: TGTGCCAGCAGTTTATCCTTCGATCGGCTCCCCCGGGGAGATACGCAGTATTTT.

This clone was picked up a small number of times. The chain has TRBV6-5 and TRBJ1-1; D perhaps matches TRBD1 (5 bases). Germline loops: CDR1 MNHEY, CDR2 SVGAGI. V lost 7 bases, J lost 1 base, and 10 bases lay in between. The CDR3 runs to 13 residues. The CDR3 reads CASNPTGNTEAFF. In DNA, the CDR3 is TGTGCCAGCAATCCTACAGGGAACACTGAAGCTTTCTTT.

This clone came up once. An end of the junction differs from the germline gene, which may be a read error. V gene TRBV7-9 combines with J gene TRBJ1-1; 11 nucleotides match TRBD1. This CDR3 is 16 amino acids long. Per germline, CDR1 SEHNR and CDR2 FQNEAQ (reference sequence). The CDR3 DNA sequence: TGTTCCAGCAGCTTAATATTTGGGACAGGGGGCACTGAAGCTTTCTTT. Protein product: CSSSLIFGTGGTEAFF.

This clone showed up just a few times. The chain couples TRBV6-5 to TRBJ1-4; D remains ambiguous. Germline CDR1 MNHEY, CDR2 SVGAGI. Trimming pared 6 bases from V and 6 bases from J, leaving 17 bases between. The CDR3 spans 15 residues. CDR3 bases: TGTGCCAGCAGACCCCCCCGGGCGGGTGATGAAAAACTGTTTTTT. It is translated as CASRPPRAGDEKLFF.

The genes are TRBV27 and TRBJ2-1; 8 bases are a match to TRBD1. Per the germline V gene, CDR1 is MNHEY and CDR2 is SMNVEV (reference sequence). The CDR3 length is 15 residues. V shed 5 bases and J 1 base; nucleotides not matched to a gene: 4. The CDR3 nucleotides read TGTGCCAGCAGTCCTGACAGGGGTTCCTACAATGAGCAGTTCTTC. Protein: CASSPDRGSYNEQFF.

The genes are TRBV27 and TRBJ2-1; D is unclear. With 5 bases removed from V and 5 bases from J, the gap between germline ends came to 10 bases. CDR1 is MNHEY and CDR2 is SMNVEV in the germline V gene (reference sequence). The CDR3 loop spans 13 amino acids. The chain's CDR3 is CASSIGQDNEQFF. Here the CDR3 DNA reads TGTGCCAGCAGTATAGGCCAGGACAATGAGCAGTTCTTC.

The chain is built from TRBV9 and TRBJ1-2; 8 bases are shared with TRBD1. V lost 0 bases and J lost 3; bases outside the gene matches: 1. This CDR3 is 14 amino acids long. The germline gives CDR1 SGDLS, CDR2 YYNGEE. The CDR3 loop is CASSVAGQDYGYTF. The CDR3 DNA is TGTGCCAGCAGCGTAGCGGGACAGGACTATGGCTACACCTTC.

Only a few counts were recorded for this clone. The chain employs TRBV30 and TRBJ2-3; D is ambiguous. Per the germline V gene, CDR1 is GTSNPN and CDR2 is SVGIG (reference sequence). Trimming stripped 4 bases from V and 8 bases from J, with 10 bases between. The CDR3 has 11 residues. CDR3 bases: TGTGCCTGGACCTCGCCGGGTACGCAGTATTTT. This translates into CAWTSPGTQYF.

The rearrangement uses TRBV30 and TRBJ1-5; no firm D call. Germline V gene data show CDR1 as GTSNPN and CDR2 as SVGIG (reference sequence). The CDR3 is made up of 14 amino acids. The germline V and J ends were trimmed by 0 bases and 0 bases, with 6 bases remaining between them. The CDR3 nucleotides are TGTGCCTGGAGTGTGGGCGCTAGCAATCAGCCCCAGCATTTT. Protein product: CAWSVGASNQPQHF.

The chain couples TRBV6-4 to TRBJ2-7; 7 nucleotides match TRBD1. V lost 4 bases, J lost 3 bases, and 9 bases stayed unmatched. The CDR3 is 15 residues long. Germline loops: CDR1 MRHNA, CDR2 SNTAGT. CDR3 loop: CASSAYRGHLYEQYF. CDR3 coding DNA: TGTGCCAGCAGTGCGTATAGGGGGCATCTCTACGAGCAGTACTTC.

This rearrangement joins TRBV5-1 to TRBJ1-6; weak D call: TRBD1 (5 bases). The CDR3 consists of 16 residues. V was shortened by 1 base and J by 5 bases, with 13 bases between the two germline ends. The germline V gene has CDR1 SGHRS and CDR2 YFSETQ. The CDR3 spells CASSLWGVGNNSPLHF. Written as DNA, the CDR3 is TGCGCCAGCAGCTTGTGGGGGGTTGGAAATAATTCACCCCTCCACTTT.

The rearrangement joins TRBV29-1 to TRBJ1-3; D not resolved. The CDR3 has 13 amino acids. From germline, CDR1 is SQVTM and CDR2 ANQGSEA. Between the trimmed V and J ends, which lost 4 bases and 0 bases, there was a span of 7 bases. The CDR3 DNA is TGCAGCGTTGCGGAGAGCTCTGGAAACACCATATATTTT. The encoded protein is CSVAESSGNTIYF.

This chain joins TRBV15 and TRBJ1-5; TRBD1 is a possible D gene (6 bases). Trimming removed 1 base at V and 3 bases at J, with 7 bases between. The CDR3 extends over 14 amino acids. Germline V gene sequence: CDR1 LNHNV, CDR2 YYDKDF (reference sequence). The CDR3 DNA reads TGTGCCACCAGCAGAGCAGGGGACAATCAGCCCCAGCATTTT. It yields the protein CATSRAGDNQPQHF.

The chain recombines TRBV15 with TRBJ2-2, with D possibly matching TRBD2 (6 bases). The CDR3 contains 15 residues. The V gene lost 0 bases and the J gene lost 7 bases, with 12 bases spanning the gap. The germline gives CDR1 LNHNV, CDR2 YYDKDF (reference sequence). DNA for the CDR3: TGTGCCACCAGCAGAGATCGGGGGTTCCACGGGGAGCTGTTTTTT. The encoded protein is CATSRDRGFHGELFF. The full variable domain, rest sourced from reference TRBV15 and TRBJ2-2, is DAMVIQNPRYQVTQFGKPVTLSCSQTLNHNVMYWYQQKSSQAPKLLFHYYDKDFNNEADTPDNFQSRRPNTSFCFLDIRSPGLGDTAMYLCATSRDRGFHGELFFGEGSRLTVL.

The chain joins TRBV10-3 to TRBJ2-7, with TRBD1 identical over 9 bases. The germline V gene encodes CDR1 ENHRY and CDR2 SYGVKD. The CDR3 covers 15 residues. Unmatched junction bases numbered 6, after V lost 6 bases and J lost 0 bases. In nucleotides, the CDR3 is TGTGCCATCAGAGCCGGGACAGGGAGCTCCTACGAGCAGTACTTC. This gives the protein CAIRAGTGSSYEQYF.

The gene calls are TRBV15 and TRBJ1-1; 7 nucleotides agree with TRBD1. Germline loops: CDR1 LNHNV, CDR2 YYDKDF (reference sequence). The V gene end was trimmed by 0 bases and the J gene end by 2 bases; junction bases not matched to a gene: 3. The CDR3 is 15 residues long. CDR3 loop: CATSRDRQGNTEAFF. For the CDR3, the DNA is TGTGCCACCAGCAGAGACCGACAGGGAAACACTGAAGCTTTCTTT.

V usage is TRBV19 and J usage is TRBJ2-5; 11 nucleotides line up with TRBD1. V dropped 5 bases and J dropped 5; count of bases not matched to a gene: 7. CDR1 is LNHDA, CDR2 SQIVND, per germline (reference sequence). The length of the CDR3 is 15 residues. CDR3: CASSPGQGALETQYF. DNA of the CDR3: TGTGCCAGTAGTCCCGGACAGGGGGCTCTGGAGACCCAGTACTTC. The full variable domain, its missing parts supplied by reference TRBV19 and TRBJ2-5, is DGGITQSPKYLFRKEGQNVTLSCEQNLNHDAMYWYRQDPGQGLRLIYYSQIVNDFQKGDIAEGYSVSREKKESFPLTVTSAQKNPTAFYLCASSPGQGALETQYFGPGTRLLVL.

The chain recombines TRBV29-1 with TRBJ1-3; D unresolved. The CDR3 is 13 amino acids. Germline-derived CDR1 and CDR2 are SQVTM and ANQGSEA. Deletions cut 4 bases from V and 0 bases from J, with 7 bases between. As DNA, the CDR3 is TGCAGCGTTGGGTTCGGCTCTGGAAACACCATATATTTT. This sequence encodes CSVGFGSGNTIYF.

This chain links TRBV29-1 with TRBJ2-2; the D is unclear. Germline loops: CDR1 SQVTM, CDR2 ANQGSEA. V lost 0 bases and J 7 bases, leaving 3 bases between the germline ends. CDR3 length equals 11 residues. CDR3 loop: CSVEDLGELFF. The CDR3 nucleotides are TGCAGCGTTGAAGATCTCGGGGAGCTGTTTTTT.

The genes are TRBV5-5 and TRBJ2-5; 8 bases are a match to TRBD1. Matching the DNA end better, TRBJ2-7 makes the J call doubtful. CDR1 and CDR2 (germline): SGHKS, YYEKEE (reference sequence). The CDR3 is made up of 17 amino acids. The CDR3 nucleotides read TGTGCCAGCAGCCCCGCCCCGGGACAGGATGTCTGGGGCGAGCAGTACTTC. Amino acid sequence: CASSPAPGQDVWGEQYF.